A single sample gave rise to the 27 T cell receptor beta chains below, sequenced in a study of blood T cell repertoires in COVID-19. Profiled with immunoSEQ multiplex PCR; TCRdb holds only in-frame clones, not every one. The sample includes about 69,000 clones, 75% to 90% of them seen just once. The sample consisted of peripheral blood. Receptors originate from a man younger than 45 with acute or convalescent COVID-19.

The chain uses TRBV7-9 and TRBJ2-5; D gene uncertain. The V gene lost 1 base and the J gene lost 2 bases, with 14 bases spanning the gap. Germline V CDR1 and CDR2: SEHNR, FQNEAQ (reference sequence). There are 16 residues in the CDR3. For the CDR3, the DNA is TGTGCCAGCAGCTTAGGGCTATCTGGGCAACAAGAGACCCAGTACTTC. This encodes CASSLGLSGQQETQYF.

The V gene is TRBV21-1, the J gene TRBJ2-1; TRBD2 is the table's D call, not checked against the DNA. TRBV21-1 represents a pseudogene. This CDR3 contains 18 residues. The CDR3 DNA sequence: TGTGCCAGCAGCCAAATTATGCGGCGGGAGACCACCTACAATGAGCAGTTCTTC. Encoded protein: CASSQIMRRETTYNEQFF.

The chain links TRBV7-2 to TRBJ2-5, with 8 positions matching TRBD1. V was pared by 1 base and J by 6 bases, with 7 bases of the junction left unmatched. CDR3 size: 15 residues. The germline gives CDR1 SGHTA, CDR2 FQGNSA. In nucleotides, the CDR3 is TGTGCCAGCAGCTTAGTTTGGCAGGGGGCGAAGACCCAGTACTTC. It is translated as CASSLVWQGAKTQYF.

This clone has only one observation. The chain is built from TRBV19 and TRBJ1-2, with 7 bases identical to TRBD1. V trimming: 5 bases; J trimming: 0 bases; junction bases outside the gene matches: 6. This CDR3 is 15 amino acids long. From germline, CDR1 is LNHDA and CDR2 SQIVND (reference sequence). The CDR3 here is CASSLLTGTNYGYTF. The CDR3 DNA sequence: TGTGCCAGTAGTCTCCTGACAGGGACTAACTATGGCTACACCTTC.

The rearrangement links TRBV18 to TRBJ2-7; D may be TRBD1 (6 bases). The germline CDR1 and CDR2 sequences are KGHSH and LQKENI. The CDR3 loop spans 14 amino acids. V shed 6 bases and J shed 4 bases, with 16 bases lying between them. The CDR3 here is CASSPGIDRYEQYV. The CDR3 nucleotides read TGTGCCAGCTCGCCCGGCATAGACAGGTACGAGCAGTACGTC.

CDR3 sequence reads: CAISGAGTSGYNEQFF. The CDR3, as DNA: TGTGCCATCAGTGGTGCCGGGACTAGCGGGTACAATGAGCAGTTCTTC. The chain uses TRBV10-3 and TRBJ2-1, with TRBD2 matching 12 bases. The trim removed 4 bases at V and 4 bases at J, leaving 5 bases unmatched. The CDR3 totals 16 residues. CDR1 is ENHRY and CDR2 is SYGVKD in the germline V gene.

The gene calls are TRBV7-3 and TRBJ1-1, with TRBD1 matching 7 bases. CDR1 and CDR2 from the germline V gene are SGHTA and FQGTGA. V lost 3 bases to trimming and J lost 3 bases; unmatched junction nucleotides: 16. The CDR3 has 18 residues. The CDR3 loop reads CASSFFRGPRTPYTEAFF. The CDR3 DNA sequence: TGTGCCAGCAGCTTTTTTAGGGGGCCTCGAACCCCGTACACTGAAGCTTTCTTT. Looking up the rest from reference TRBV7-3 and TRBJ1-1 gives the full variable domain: GAGVSQTPSNKVTEKGKYVELRCDPISGHTALYWYRQSLGQGPEFLIYFQGTGAADDSGLPNDRFFAVRPEGSVSTLKIQRTERGDSAVYLCASSFFRGPRTPYTEAFFGQGTRLTVV.

CDR3 amino acids: CASSPIPGGQETQYF. The CDR3 DNA reads as TGTGCCAGCTCACCAATCCCCGGAGGCCAAGAGACCCAGTACTTC. The chain links TRBV18 to TRBJ2-5, with D possibly TRBD2 on 5 matching bases. CDR3 size: 15 residues. Germline loops: CDR1 KGHSH, CDR2 LQKENI. V shed 2 bases and J shed 1 base, with 11 bases lying between them.

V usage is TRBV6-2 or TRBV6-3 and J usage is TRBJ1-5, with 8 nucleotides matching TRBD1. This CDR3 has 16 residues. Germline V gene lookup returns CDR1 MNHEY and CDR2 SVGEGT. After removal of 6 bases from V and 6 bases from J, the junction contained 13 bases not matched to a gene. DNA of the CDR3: TGTGCCAGCAGCCGGAGCCGACAGGGGCTAGCTCAGCCCCAGCATTTT. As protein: CASSRSRQGLAQPQHF.

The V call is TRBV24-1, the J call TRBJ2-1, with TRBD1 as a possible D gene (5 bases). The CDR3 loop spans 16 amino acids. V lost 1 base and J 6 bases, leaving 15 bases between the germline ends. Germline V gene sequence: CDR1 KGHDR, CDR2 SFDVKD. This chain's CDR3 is CATSDFPGLSVNEQFF. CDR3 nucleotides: TGTGCCACCAGTGATTTTCCAGGGTTGTCAGTCAATGAGCAGTTCTTC.

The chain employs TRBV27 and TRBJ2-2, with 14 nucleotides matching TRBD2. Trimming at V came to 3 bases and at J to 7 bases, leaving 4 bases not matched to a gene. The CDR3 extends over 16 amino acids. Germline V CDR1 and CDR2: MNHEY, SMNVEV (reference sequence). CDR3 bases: TGTGCCAGCAGTTTGGGACTAGCGGGAGAGGTCGGGGAGCTGTTTTTT. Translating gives CASSLGLAGEVGELFF.

The CDR3 DNA follows: TGTGCCAGCAGCCCCCTCGGACAGGGTAACTATGGCTACACCTTC. Its protein product is CASSPLGQGNYGYTF. The rearrangement joins TRBV9 to TRBJ1-2; 8 nucleotides line up with TRBD1. V dropped 4 bases and J dropped 1; count of bases not matched to a gene: 6. Germline V CDR1 and CDR2: SGDLS, YYNGEE. CDR3 length: 15 amino acids. Supplemented by reference TRBV9 and TRBJ1-2, the full variable domain reads DSGVTQTPKHLITATGQRVTLRCSPRSGDLSVYWYQQSLDQGLQFLIQYYNGEERAKGNILERFSAQQFPDLHSELNLSSLELGDSALYFCASSPLGQGNYGYTFGSGTRLTVV.

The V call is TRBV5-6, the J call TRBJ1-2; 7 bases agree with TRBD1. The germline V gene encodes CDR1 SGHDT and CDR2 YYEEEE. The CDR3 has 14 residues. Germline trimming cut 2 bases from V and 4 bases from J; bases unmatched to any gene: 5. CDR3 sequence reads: CASSFDRVLYGYTF. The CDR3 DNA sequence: TGTGCCAGCAGCTTTGACAGGGTACTCTATGGCTACACCTTC.

The CDR3 nucleotides read TGTGCCAGCAGCATAGGACAGGGGACCCAGTACTTC. This codes for CASSIGQGTQYF. The rearrangement joins TRBV7-9 to TRBJ2-5; 8 positions match TRBD1. The CDR3 length is 12 residues. Germline-derived CDR1 and CDR2 are SEHNR and FQNEAQ (reference sequence). V shed 5 bases and J 7 bases; nucleotides not matched to a gene: 3.

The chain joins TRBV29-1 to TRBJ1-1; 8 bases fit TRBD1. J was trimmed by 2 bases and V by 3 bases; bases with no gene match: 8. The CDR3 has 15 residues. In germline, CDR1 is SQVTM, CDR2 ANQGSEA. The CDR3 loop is CSVEGGTGGNTEAFF. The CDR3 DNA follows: TGCAGCGTTGAGGGGGGTACAGGGGGTAACACTGAAGCTTTCTTT.

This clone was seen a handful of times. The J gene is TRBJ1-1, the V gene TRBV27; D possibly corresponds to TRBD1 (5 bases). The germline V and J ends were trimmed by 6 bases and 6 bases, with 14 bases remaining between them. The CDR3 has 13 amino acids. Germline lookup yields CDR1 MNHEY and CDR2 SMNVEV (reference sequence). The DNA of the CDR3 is TGTGCCAGCAGAAGTCAGGGCGTCGCTGAAGCTTTCTTT. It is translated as CASRSQGVAEAFF.

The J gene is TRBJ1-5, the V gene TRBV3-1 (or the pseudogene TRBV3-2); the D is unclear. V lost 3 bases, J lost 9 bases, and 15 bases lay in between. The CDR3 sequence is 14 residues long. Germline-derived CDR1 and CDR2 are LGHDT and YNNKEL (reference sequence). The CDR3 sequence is CASSQAAGVTPQHF. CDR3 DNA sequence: TGTGCCAGCAGCCAGGCGGCCGGCGTGACGCCCCAGCATTTT.

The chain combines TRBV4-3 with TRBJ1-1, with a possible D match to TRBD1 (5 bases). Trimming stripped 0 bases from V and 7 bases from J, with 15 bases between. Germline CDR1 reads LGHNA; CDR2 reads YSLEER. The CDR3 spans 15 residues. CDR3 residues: CASSQELAGHLEAFF. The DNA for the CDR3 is TGCGCCAGCAGCCAAGAGCTCGCCGGACACCTTGAAGCTTTCTTT.

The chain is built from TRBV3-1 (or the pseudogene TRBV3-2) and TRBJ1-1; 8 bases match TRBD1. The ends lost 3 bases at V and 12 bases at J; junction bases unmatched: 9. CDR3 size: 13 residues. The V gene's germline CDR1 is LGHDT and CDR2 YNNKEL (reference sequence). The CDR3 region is CASSQGAGGLTFF. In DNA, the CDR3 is TGTGCCAGCAGCCAGGGCGCAGGGGGCTTAACTTTCTTT.

The DNA of the CDR3 is TGTGCCATCAGCACACAACCGGGACAGGGGATTGTGAACACTGAAGCTTTCTTT. Its translation is CAISTQPGQGIVNTEAFF. This chain links TRBV10-3 with TRBJ1-1; 10 bases line up with TRBD1. The CDR3 is 18 amino acids. Germline V gene sequence: CDR1 ENHRY, CDR2 SYGVKD. The J segment lost 0 bases and the V segment lost 6 bases, leaving 13 bases of the junction unmatched.

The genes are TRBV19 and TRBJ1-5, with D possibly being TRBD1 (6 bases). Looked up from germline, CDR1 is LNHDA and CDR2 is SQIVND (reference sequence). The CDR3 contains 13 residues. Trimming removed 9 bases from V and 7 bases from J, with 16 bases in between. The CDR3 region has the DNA TGTGCCAGCCAAGACAGGCTCCGCCAGCCCCAGCATTTT. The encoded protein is CASQDRLRQPQHF.

CDR3 sequence reads: CASRMDRLGTEAFF. Written as DNA, the CDR3 is TGTGCCAGCAGGATGGACAGACTGGGTACTGAAGCTTTCTTT. V gene TRBV2 combines with J gene TRBJ1-1, with D tentatively TRBD1 (6 bases). V gave up 6 bases and J gave up 5 bases, with 16 bases separating them. CDR3 length: 14 amino acids. CDR1 and CDR2 from the germline V gene are SNHLY and FYNNEI.

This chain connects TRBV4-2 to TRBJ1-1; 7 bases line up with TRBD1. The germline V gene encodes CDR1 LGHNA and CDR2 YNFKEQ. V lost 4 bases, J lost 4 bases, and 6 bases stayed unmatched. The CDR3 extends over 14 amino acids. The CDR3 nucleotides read TGTGCCAGCAGCCCTCGGTCAGGGGGCACTGAAGCTTTCTTT. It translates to CASSPRSGGTEAFF.

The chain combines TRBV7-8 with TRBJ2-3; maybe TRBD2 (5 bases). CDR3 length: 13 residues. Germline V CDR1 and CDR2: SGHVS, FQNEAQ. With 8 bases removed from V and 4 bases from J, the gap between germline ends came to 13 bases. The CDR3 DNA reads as TGTGCCAGCGTTTTTTTCGGGGCAGATACGCAGTATTTT. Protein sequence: CASVFFGADTQYF.

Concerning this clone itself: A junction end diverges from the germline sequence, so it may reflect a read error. The CDR3 protein is CASSNDRQGVPFF. As DNA, the CDR3 is TGTGCCAGCTCAAATGATCGACAGGGGGTCCCCTTCTTC. This rearrangement joins TRBV18 to TRBJ1-2, with 9 bases aligning to TRBD1. Germline V CDR1 and CDR2: KGHSH, LQKENI. CDR3 length: 13 residues.

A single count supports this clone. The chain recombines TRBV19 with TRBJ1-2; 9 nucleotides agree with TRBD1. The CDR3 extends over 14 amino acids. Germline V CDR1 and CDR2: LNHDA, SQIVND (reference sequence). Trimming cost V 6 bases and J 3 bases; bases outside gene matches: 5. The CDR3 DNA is TGTGCCAGTAGGGGACAGGGAACCTACTATGGCTACACCTTC. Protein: CASRGQGTYYGYTF.

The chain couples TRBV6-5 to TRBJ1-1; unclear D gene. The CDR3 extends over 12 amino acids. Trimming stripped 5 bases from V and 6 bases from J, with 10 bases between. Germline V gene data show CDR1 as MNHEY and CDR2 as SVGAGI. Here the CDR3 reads CASSPQRAEAFF. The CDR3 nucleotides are TGTGCCAGCAGTCCCCAGAGGGCTGAAGCTTTCTTT.